This entry concerns a single T cell receptor (beta chain). Its antigen is as yet unknown. Given a much more abundant clone one base away, this may be a read error. This is likely a read error, given that the CDR3 carries no conserved phenylalanine or tryptophan at its end. Breast cancer patients provided tissue from their axillary draining lymph nodes. The source of the sample is a study of breast tumors, draining lymph nodes, adjacent tissues. General study findings and limits: Tumors had less TCR diversity than lymph nodes, more than nontumor tissue. Tumor T cell lymph node origin was a supported hypothesis, not proven. Luminal-like breast cancer showed significantly higher tumor–nontumor repertoire similarity than basal-like.

The CDR3 sequence is 14 residues long. The trim removed 7 bases at V and 5 bases at J, leaving 2 bases unmatched. In germline, CDR1 is MNHNY, CDR2 SVGAGI (reference sequence). TCRdb ran MiXCR on the multiplex PCR reads and lists one entry per CDR3 protein. The table lists approximately 130,000 distinct CDR3 sequences, 20% to 25% of them singletons. This sequence joins TRBV6-6 and TRBJ2-1; TRBD2 agrees at 13 bases. The TCR comes from a female donor with breast cancer. Some clones in this sample may be carry-over from other donors' samples. Sequenced sample: axillary lymph node tissue. The CDR3 bases are TGTGCCAGCACCACTAGCGGGAGGGACAATGAGCAGTTCTCC. Translating gives CASTTSGRDNEQFS.